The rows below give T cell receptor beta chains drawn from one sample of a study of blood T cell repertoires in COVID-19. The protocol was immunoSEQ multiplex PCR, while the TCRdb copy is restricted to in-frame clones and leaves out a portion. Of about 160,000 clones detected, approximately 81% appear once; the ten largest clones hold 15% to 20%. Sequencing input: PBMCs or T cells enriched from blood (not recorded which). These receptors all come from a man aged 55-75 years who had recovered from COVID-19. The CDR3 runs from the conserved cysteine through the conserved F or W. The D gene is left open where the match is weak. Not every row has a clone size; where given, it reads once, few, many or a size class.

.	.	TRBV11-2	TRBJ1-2	TGTGCCAGCAGCTTAGCATTGAGGGGGAGCCGCGGTGGCTACACCTTC	CASSLALRGSRGGYTF
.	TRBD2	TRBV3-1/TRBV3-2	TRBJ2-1	TGTGCCAGCAGCCAATTCAGACCGGGACTAGCGGTATACAATGAGCAGTTCTTC	CASSQFRPGLAVYNEQFF
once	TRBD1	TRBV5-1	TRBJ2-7	TGCGCCAGCAGCTCCTGGACAGGTCGTTACGAGCAGTACTTC	CASSSWTGRYEQYF
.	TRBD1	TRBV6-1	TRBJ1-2	TGTGCCAGCAGTGTCGCCGGGGCCCTTGAACCAGGGGGCGGCTACACCTTC	CASSVAGALEPGGGYTF
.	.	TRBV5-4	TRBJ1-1	TGTGCCAGCAGCTCATTAGGACCTCGGGGGGGTGAAGCTTTCTTT	CASSSLGPRGGEAFF
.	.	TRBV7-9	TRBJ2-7	TGTGCCAGCAGCCGAGCGCAGGGCTGGAACGAGCAGTACTTC	CASSRAQGWNEQYF
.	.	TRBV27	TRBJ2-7	TGTGCCAGCAGGGAAAATATCGGGATTGCCTACGAGCAGTACTTC	CASRENIGIAYEQYF
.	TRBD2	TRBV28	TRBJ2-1	TGTGCCAGCAGCCGCACTAGCGGGATATACAATGAGCAGTTCTTC	CASSRTSGIYNEQFF
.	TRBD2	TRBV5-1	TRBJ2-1	TGCGCCAGCAGCCCTCAGACTAGCGGAGGCTACAATGAGCAGTTCTTC	CASSPQTSGGYNEQFF
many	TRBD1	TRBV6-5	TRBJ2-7	TGTGCCAGCAGCCGAAGACAGGGGCAGGCCTACGAGCAGTACTTC	CASSRRQGQAYEQYF
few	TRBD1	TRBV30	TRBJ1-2	TGTGCCTGTCCGGGACAGGGCTATGGCTACACCTTC	CACPGQGYGYTF
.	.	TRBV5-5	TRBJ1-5	TGTGCCAGCAGCCTAGGACAGATTAATCAGCCCCAGCATTTT	CASSLGQINQPQHF
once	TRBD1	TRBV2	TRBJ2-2	TGTGCCAGCAGTTTACAGGGGACGAACACCGGGGAGCTGTTTTTT	CASSLQGTNTGELFF
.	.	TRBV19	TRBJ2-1	TGTGCCAGTAACCCAGATGGGGCACCTTACAATGAGCAGTTCTTC	CASNPDGAPYNEQFF
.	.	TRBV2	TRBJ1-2	TGTGCCAGCAGTTTCCGGGAGTCTGGCTACACCTTC	CASSFRESGYTF
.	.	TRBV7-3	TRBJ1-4	TGTGCCAGCAGCTTAGAGAATGAAAAACTGTTTTTT	CASSLENEKLFF
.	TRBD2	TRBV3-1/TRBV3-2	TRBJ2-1	TGTGCCAGCAGCCGCCCGACTAGCGGGAGAGGTTCCTACAATGAGCAGTTCTTC	CASSRPTSGRGSYNEQFF
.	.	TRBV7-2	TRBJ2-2	TGTGCCAGCAGCAGACAGACGACGAACACCGGGGAGCTGTTTTTT	CASSRQTTNTGELFF
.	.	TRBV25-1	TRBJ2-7	TGTGCCAGCTCCCTGCGAGGGCACGGTTACGAGCAGTACTTC	CASSLRGHGYEQYF
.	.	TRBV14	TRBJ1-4	TGTGCCAGCAGCCGCACGACAGCGAGAAATGAAAAACTGTTTTTT	CASSRTTARNEKLFF
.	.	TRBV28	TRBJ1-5	TGTGCCAGCAGAGACGCAGGGGGCAATCAGCCCCAGCATTTT	CASRDAGGNQPQHF
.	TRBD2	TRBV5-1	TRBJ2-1	TGCGCCAGTATAGCGGGAGGGTCCCACAATGAGCAGTTCTTC	CASIAGGSHNEQFF
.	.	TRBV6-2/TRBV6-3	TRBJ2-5	TGTGCCAGCAGTTACTCGATCATCGAGGCGGTGGTTCAGACCCAGTACTTC	CASSYSIIEAVVQTQYF
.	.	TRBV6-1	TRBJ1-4	TGTGCCAGCAGTGACCCCTTGGGCAGGCCAACTAATGAAAAACTGTTTTTT	CASSDPLGRPTNEKLFF
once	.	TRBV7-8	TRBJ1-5	TGTGCCAGCAGCCCACAGCCCTGGGCCTCGGTGGGCAATCAGCCCCAGCATTTT	CASSPQPWASVGNQPQHF
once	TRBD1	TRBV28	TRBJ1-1	TGTGCCAGCGCGGAGGGGGCACTGAACACTGAAGCTTTCTTT	CASAEGALNTEAFF
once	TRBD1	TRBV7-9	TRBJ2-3	TGTGCCAGCAGCTGGGGACAGGGAAAAACAGATACGCAGTATTTT	CASSWGQGKTDTQYF
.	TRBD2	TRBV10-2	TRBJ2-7	TGCGCCAGCAGTCAAACCGGGACTAGCGGGTTCGAGCAGTACTTC	CASSQTGTSGFEQYF
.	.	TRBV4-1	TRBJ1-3	TGCGCCAGCAGCCCGCTCCTAGCCTCCTCTGGAAACACCATATATTTT	CASSPLLASSGNTIYF
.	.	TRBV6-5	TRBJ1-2	TGTGCCACACGGACTGGAATGGAATTCTATGGCTACACCTTC	CATRTGMEFYGYTF
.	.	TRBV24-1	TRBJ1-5	TGTGCCACCAGAGAACGTCGGAATCAGCCCCAGCATTTT	CATRERRNQPQHF
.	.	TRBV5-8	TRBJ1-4	TGTGCCAGCAGCTCCAGGGGTTTCGGTGAAAAACTGTTTTTT	CASSSRGFGEKLFF
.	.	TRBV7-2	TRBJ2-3	TGTGCCAGCAGCTTAGGGTACGGACAGAGCACAGATACGCAGTATTTT	CASSLGYGQSTDTQYF
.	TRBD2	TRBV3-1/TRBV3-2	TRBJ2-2	TGTGCCAGCAGCCAAGATCTTGGGAGCGGGGGCCTAAACACCGGGGAGCTGTTTTTT	CASSQDLGSGGLNTGELFF
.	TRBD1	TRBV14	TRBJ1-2	TGTGCCAGCAGCCCGCTCCGACAGGGGACCTATGGCTACACCTTC	CASSPLRQGTYGYTF
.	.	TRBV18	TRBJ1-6	TGTGCCAGCTCACGACAAGGACAGCTTAACTCACCCCTCCACTTT	CASSRQGQLNSPLHF
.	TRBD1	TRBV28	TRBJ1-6	TGTGCCAGCATTAACCTAGGGACAGGGAATTCACCCCTCCACTTT	CASINLGTGNSPLHF
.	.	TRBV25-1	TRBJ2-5	TGTGCCACCGGAGGATGGGAGGCAGAGACCCAGTACTTC	CATGGWEAETQYF
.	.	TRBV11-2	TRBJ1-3	TGTGCCAGCAGCTTAGGGGGCCTGACTGGAAACACCATATATTTT	CASSLGGLTGNTIYF
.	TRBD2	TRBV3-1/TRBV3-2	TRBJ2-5	TGTGCCAGCAGCCAGACTAGCGGGGCTCCCCAAGAGACCCAGTACTTC	CASSQTSGAPQETQYF
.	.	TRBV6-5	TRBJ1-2	TGTGCCAGCAGTTTAGACAGTTCCTATGGCTACACCTTC	CASSLDSSYGYTF
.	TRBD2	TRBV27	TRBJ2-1	TGTGCCAGCAACTGGCGGGGGGGCTTGAATGAGCAGTTCTTC	CASNWRGGLNEQFF
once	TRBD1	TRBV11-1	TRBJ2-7	TGTGCCAGCAGCTTAGACCCGACAGGGAGCTCCTACGAGCAGTACTTC	CASSLDPTGSSYEQYF